Shown below are 14 T cell receptor beta chains from a single sample sequenced in a study of shared clonotypes between healthy human individuals. Only CD45RO-negative cells positively selected for CCR7 counted as naive CD8 cells, so terminally differentiated effector memory CD45RA+ cells were excluded. Clones were sequenced by immunoSEQ multiplex PCR, and TCRdb holds only the in-frame ones, with some missing. The sample lists about 750,000 clones; 80% to 95% were seen once. Material: naive CD8+ T cells sorted from blood. The source of these receptors is a man aged 25-40 years in good health.

As to this clone: One base separates it from a far larger clone, so it is likely a read error. This specimen includes other DNA sequences encoding the same CDR3. The chain recombines TRBV9 with TRBJ2-7; D possibly corresponds to TRBD1 (6 bases). Germline CDR1 reads SGDLS; CDR2 reads YYNGEE. V lost 4 bases to trimming and J lost 2 bases, with 10 bases between them. CDR3 length: 13 amino acids. DNA of the CDR3: TGTGCCAGCAGCCCCGGACAGACCTACGAGCAGTACTTC. Protein: CASSPGQTYEQYF.

This clone has ten or more counts. The same CDR3 can be traced to other DNA sequences in this sample. The J gene is TRBJ2-7, the V gene TRBV18; possibly TRBD2 for D (6 bases). The V gene's germline CDR1 is KGHSH and CDR2 LQKENI. This CDR3 is built from 15 residues. The ends were cut back, 0 bases at V and 2 bases at J, with 11 bases in the middle. The CDR3 region has the DNA TGTGCCAGCTCACCACCCCATACTAGCACCTACGAGCAGTACTTC. Encoded protein: CASSPPHTSTYEQYF.

The gene calls are TRBV7-9 and TRBJ1-4; TRBD1 aligns across 7 bases. The germline V gene has CDR1 SEHNR and CDR2 FQNEAQ (reference sequence). This CDR3 spans 13 amino acids. J was trimmed by 7 bases and V by 5 bases; bases with no gene match: 4. Written as DNA, the CDR3 is TGTGCCAGCAGCCCCCGGGACAGTGAAAAACTGTTTTTT. Protein: CASSPRDSEKLFF.

V is TRBV9 and J is TRBJ1-2; tentatively, D is TRBD1 (5 bases). CDR3 length equals 17 residues. Germline CDR1 is SGDLS and CDR2 is YYNGEE. Trimming cost V 0 bases and J 3 bases, with 18 bases left between them. This CDR3 reads CASSVESDSRNDYGYTF. The DNA for the CDR3 is TGTGCCAGCAGCGTAGAAAGCGACAGCCGAAACGACTATGGCTACACCTTC.

The V and J genes are TRBV20-1 and TRBJ2-7, with TRBD1 matching over 7 bases. V shed 6 bases, J shed 6 bases, and the junction held 5 bases outside the gene matches. The CDR3 totals 11 residues. Germline values: CDR1 DFQATT, CDR2 SNEGSKA (reference sequence). DNA for the CDR3: TGCAGTGCAACGACAGGGTCCGAGCAGTACTTC. This gives the protein CSATTGSEQYF.

The count of this clone is one. This chain links TRBV2 with TRBJ1-3; 7 bases are shared with TRBD1. Germline assignment: CDR1 SNHLY and CDR2 FYNNEI. The CDR3 runs to 18 residues. V shed 6 bases and J 4 bases; nucleotides not matched to a gene: 18. The CDR3 DNA sequence: TGTGCCAGCAGCTACGACAGGGCGGAGGGGACGGGGGGAAACACCATATATTTT. Translated, it gives CASSYDRAEGTGGNTIYF.

The chain has TRBV10-2 and TRBJ2-1; 7 positions agree with TRBD1. The germline CDR1 and CDR2 sequences are WSHSY and SAAADI. J gave up 9 bases and V 6 bases, and 11 bases lay outside the gene matches. This CDR3 is 14 amino acids long. CDR3 coding DNA: TGCGCCAGCAGAAAGACAGGGCCGGGGAGTGAGCAGTTCTTC. Translated, it gives CASRKTGPGSEQFF.

Remarks on this clone: The sample holds other DNA sequences that translate to the same CDR3. The chain is built from TRBV9 and TRBJ2-2; no clear D gene. This CDR3 is built from 14 residues. CDR1 and CDR2 (germline): SGDLS, YYNGEE. V was clipped by 0 bases and J by 5 bases, with 8 bases between them. Here the CDR3 reads CASSVGGGTGELFF. The CDR3 DNA reads as TGTGCCAGCAGCGTAGGGGGTGGGACCGGGGAGCTGTTTTTT.

The genes are TRBV9 and TRBJ1-2; a possible D gene is TRBD1 (5 bases). The germline V gene encodes CDR1 SGDLS and CDR2 YYNGEE. Trimming left V 4 bases short and J 8 bases short, with 12 bases between. The CDR3 is 12 residues long. The CDR3: CASSRDSSGYTF. The CDR3 DNA reads as TGTGCCAGCAGCAGGGACTCATCGGGCTACACCTTC. The full variable domain, its missing parts supplied by reference TRBV9 and TRBJ1-2, is DSGVTQTPKHLITATGQRVTLRCSPRSGDLSVYWYQQSLDQGLQFLIQYYNGEERAKGNILERFSAQQFPDLHSELNLSSLELGDSALYFCASSRDSSGYTFGSGTRLTVV.

As concerns this clone: In the same sample, other DNA sequences code for this CDR3. The V call is TRBV2, the J call TRBJ2-1; D gene ambiguous. V shed 7 bases and J shed 6 bases, with 4 bases lying between them. The CDR3 is made up of 10 amino acids. The germline V gene has CDR1 SNHLY and CDR2 FYNNEI. The CDR3 region is CASKGNEQFF. The CDR3 nucleotides are TGTGCCAGCAAGGGCAATGAGCAGTTCTTC.

The chain uses TRBV5-6 and TRBJ1-1; TRBD1 matches at 9 bases. V lost 5 bases and J lost 0; bases outside the gene matches: 5. The CDR3 sequence is 15 residues long. CDR1 is SGHDT and CDR2 is YYEEEE in the germline V gene. CDR3 loop: CASREGQGLNTEAFF. CDR3 DNA sequence: TGTGCCAGCAGAGAGGGACAGGGATTGAACACTGAAGCTTTCTTT.

V usage is TRBV5-4 and J usage is TRBJ2-1; perhaps D is TRBD1 or TRBD2 (5 bases each). This CDR3 comprises 15 residues. Germline V gene sequence: CDR1 SGHNT, CDR2 YYREEE (reference sequence). V lost 4 bases and J 5 bases, leaving 16 bases between the germline ends. As DNA, the CDR3 is TGTGCCAGCAGCCGGGACGGACGAGCAGACAATGAGCAGTTCTTC. Protein product: CASSRDGRADNEQFF.

The chain links TRBV27 to TRBJ1-2; a weak D match, TRBD1 (6 bases). V was pared by 4 bases and J by 6 bases, with 18 bases between. This CDR3 region has 15 residues. The V gene's germline CDR1 is MNHEY and CDR2 SMNVEV (reference sequence). CDR3 nucleotides: TGTGCCAGCAGTTCTCTCTTGGGGGCATCTGATGGCTACACCTTC. Translating it yields CASSSLLGASDGYTF.

For this clone: One end of the junction does not line up with germline, which may come from a read error. The chain joins TRBV7-2 to TRBJ2-2; 7 nucleotides match TRBD2. The CDR3 extends over 17 amino acids. The V gene's germline CDR1 is SGHTA and CDR2 FQGNSA. The CDR3 sequence is CASTLEGRTSVSGELFF. The DNA for the CDR3 is TGTGCCAGCACCTTAGAAGGCCGGACTAGTGTGTCCGGGGAGCTGTTTTTT.